This paragraph covers one T cell receptor (beta chain) sequence. The germline gives CDR1 SGHNT, CDR2 YYREEE (reference sequence). Losses at the gene ends were 3 bases for V and 5 bases for J; bases not matched to a gene: 4. The CDR3 loop spans 13 amino acids. Participants, roughly 18 to 90 years old, spanned 25 or so US areas. Clinical history as reported by participants underpinned cohort assignment. How the authors handled the data: Amplification of reference gene primers provided the estimated nucleated cell counts. This table comes from immunoSEQ multiplex PCR, and its TCRdb copy is limited to in-frame clones, with some not included. Clone size and the V and J calls come from that table; the DNA yielded D and trimming. The sample lists approximately 230,000 clones; just over 85% were seen once. This sample is part of a study of blood T cell repertoires in COVID-19. The overall study: Specimens from acute and convalescent COVID-19 originated in the United States, Italy and Spain.

This clonotype originated in a woman aged 45-59 years with acute COVID-19. The sample taken for sequencing was PBMCs or T cells enriched from blood (not recorded which). This chain links TRBV5-4 with TRBJ2-7; TRBD1 matches at 8 bases. The CDR3 here is CASSSDRANEQYF. Written as DNA, the CDR3 is TGTGCCAGCAGCTCGGACAGGGCGAACGAGCAGTACTTC. Variable domain in full (rest from reference TRBV5-4 and TRBJ2-7): ETGVTQSPTHLIKTRGQQVTLRCSSQSGHNTVSWYQQALGQGPQFIFQYYREEENGRGNFPPRFSGLQFPNYSSELNVNALELDDSALYLCASSSDRANEQYFGPGTRLTVT.